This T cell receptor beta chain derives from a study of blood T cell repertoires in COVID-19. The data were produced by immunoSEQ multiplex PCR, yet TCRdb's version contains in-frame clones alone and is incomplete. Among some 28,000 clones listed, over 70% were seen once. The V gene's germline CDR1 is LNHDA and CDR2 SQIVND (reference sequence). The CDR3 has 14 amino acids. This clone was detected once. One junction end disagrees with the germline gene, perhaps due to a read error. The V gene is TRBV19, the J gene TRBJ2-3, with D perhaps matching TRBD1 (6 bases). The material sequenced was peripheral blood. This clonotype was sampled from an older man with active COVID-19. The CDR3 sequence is CASPLGELERGSFF. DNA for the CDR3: TGTGCCAGTCCTCTGGGAGAGCTAGAAAGGGGGTCTTTTTTT.